Below, 23 T cell receptor beta chains from the same sample are listed, as sequenced in a study of T-cell memory formation after mild COVID-19. TCRdb processed the 5' RACE reads anew with MiXCR; each CDR3 protein has one entry. Here the sample spans about 90,000 distinct CDR3 sequences, about 13% being singletons. The sample comprised PBMCs or a T cell subset sorted from them (not recorded which). The receptor set was obtained from an adult woman who had mild COVID-19 (a few samples of this study predate the infection). Cell type and time point are not known.

The table lists this clonotype with many counts. The rearrangement joins TRBV29-1 to TRBJ2-3; 8 bases agree with TRBD1. Trimming took 5 bases from V and 2 from J; bases not matched to a gene: 12. Per the germline V gene, CDR1 is SQVTM and CDR2 is ANQGSEA. This CDR3 has 16 amino acids. In DNA form, the CDR3 reads TGCAGCGTTTACACGGGACAGGAATCATACACAGATACGCAGTATTTT. It codes for CSVYTGQESYTDTQYF.

The chain uses TRBV5-1 and TRBJ2-5, with D possibly TRBD2 on 6 matching bases. The CDR3 loop spans 13 amino acids. CDR1 is SGHRS, CDR2 YFSETQ, per germline. Trimming removed 6 bases at V and 5 bases at J, with 14 bases between. CDR3 DNA: TGCGCCAGCAATGAGGCAGGAGGGGAGACCCAGTACTTC. This codes for CASNEAGGETQYF.

V and J are TRBV6-6 and TRBJ2-5; D is unclear. The CDR3 has 16 residues. The germline V and J ends were trimmed by 9 bases and 5 bases, with 25 bases remaining between them. CDR1 MNHNY and CDR2 SVGAGI come from the germline V gene (reference sequence). Here the CDR3 DNA reads TGTGCCAGGGTAGACCACTTTTGCGGAGTGAAGGAGACCCAGTACTTC. Translation: CARVDHFCGVKETQYF.

The genes are TRBV20-1 and TRBJ2-1; the match to TRBD1 covers 10 bases. The J segment lost 7 bases and the V segment lost 6 bases, leaving 0 bases of the junction unmatched. The CDR3 runs to 11 residues. CDR1 DFQATT and CDR2 SNEGSKA come from the germline V gene (reference sequence). The CDR3 protein is CSADRGNEQFF. The CDR3 DNA reads as TGCAGTGCGGACAGGGGGAATGAGCAGTTCTTC.

The J gene is TRBJ1-1, the V gene TRBV7-8, with a possible D match to TRBD1 (5 bases). Germline V lookup: CDR1 SGHVS, CDR2 FQNEAQ. CDR3 length equals 16 residues. V lost 1 base and J lost 7, with 19 bases in between. The CDR3 DNA reads TGTGCCAGCAGCTTAGGCCGTTCAGGGACTACCAGTGAAGCTTTCTTT. Translating it yields CASSLGRSGTTSEAFF.

This clonotype was detected many times. The J gene is TRBJ2-1, the V gene TRBV4-1, with D unclear. V dropped 3 bases and J dropped 4 bases, with 4 bases sitting between them. Germline V lookup: CDR1 MGHRA, CDR2 YSYEKL. This CDR3 region has 12 residues. The DNA of the CDR3 is TGCGCCAGCAGCCAGGGATACAATGAGCAGTTCTTC. Translating gives CASSQGYNEQFF.

In its sample, this clonotype was seen a few times. The rearrangement links TRBV6-5 to TRBJ2-3, with 8 bases lining up with TRBD2. Germline CDR1 MNHEY, CDR2 SVGAGI. This CDR3 comprises 15 residues. Unmatched junction bases numbered 3, after V lost 0 bases and J lost 4 bases. CDR3 sequence: CASSYSDSGADTQYF. The CDR3 DNA reads as TGTGCCAGCAGTTACTCGGATAGCGGGGCAGATACGCAGTATTTT.

This clonotype was counted a few times. The V call is TRBV20-1, the J call TRBJ2-1; 9 nucleotides align to TRBD2. V gave up 0 bases and J gave up 4 bases; unmatched junction bases: 4. The CDR3 length is 15 residues. Germline CDR1 is DFQATT and CDR2 is SNEGSKA (reference sequence). The CDR3 loop is CSAREERGVYNEQFF. CDR3 nucleotides: TGCAGTGCTAGAGAGGAGCGGGGGGTATACAATGAGCAGTTCTTC.

This chain joins TRBV19 and TRBJ1-2, with a weak D call TRBD1 (6 bases). Germline CDR1 reads LNHDA; CDR2 reads SQIVND (reference sequence). The length of the CDR3 is 20 residues. The V gene lost 0 bases and the J gene lost 0 bases, with 23 bases spanning the gap. CDR3 sequence (DNA): TGTGCCAGTAGTATAGATCCGGCCGGGGGGCCTTGGTCCGCTAACTATGGCTACACCTTC. It yields the protein CASSIDPAGGPWSANYGYTF.

This clonotype was observed a handful of times. This chain links TRBV6-5 with TRBJ1-1; D ambiguous. The CDR3 is made up of 14 amino acids. Between the trimmed V and J ends, which lost 2 bases and 4 bases, there was a span of 11 bases. Germline lookup yields CDR1 MNHEY and CDR2 SVGAGI. DNA for the CDR3: TGTGCCAGCAGTTACGGTCCGGGTACCACTGAAGCTTTCTTT. Translating gives CASSYGPGTTEAFF.

This clonotype occurred a few times. V is TRBV29-1 and J is TRBJ1-2; 9 bases line up with TRBD1. Losses at the gene ends were 5 bases for V and 7 bases for J; bases not matched to a gene: 5. CDR3 length: 12 amino acids. Germline V gives CDR1 SQVTM, CDR2 ANQGSEA. The CDR3 DNA is TGCAGCGTTCTCGGGACAGGGATTGGCTACACCTTC. It yields the protein CSVLGTGIGYTF.

A few counts support this clonotype. The chain is built from TRBV19 and TRBJ2-1; 8 bases line up with TRBD1. The CDR3 has 18 amino acids. The V gene end was trimmed by 2 bases and the J gene end by 0 bases; junction bases not matched to a gene: 9. Germline values: CDR1 LNHDA, CDR2 SQIVND (reference sequence). CDR3 nucleotide sequence: TGTGCCAGTAGTATATGGGCAGGGGGCTTGGGCTCCTACAATGAGCAGTTCTTC. This gives the protein CASSIWAGGLGSYNEQFF.

Note on this clonotype: One end of the junction fails to match germline, which may point to a read error. The chain carries TRBV12-3 or TRBV12-4 and TRBJ2-3; 7 bases line up with TRBD2. There are 15 residues in the CDR3. The CDR3: CASSLGTTSTDTQYF. The CDR3 DNA is TGTGCCAGCAGCTTAGGGACTACTAGCACAGATACGCAGTATTTT.

In its sample, this clonotype was seen a few times. The genes are TRBV7-9 and TRBJ1-1, with D unresolved. The V end lost 5 bases, the J end lost 3 bases, and 13 bases lay between the germline ends. CDR1 is SEHNR and CDR2 is FQNEAQ in the germline V gene (reference sequence). The CDR3 is made up of 14 amino acids. The DNA for the CDR3 is TGTGCCAGCAGCGTTACCTTAATGGACACTGAAGCTTTCTTT. This codes for CASSVTLMDTEAFF. The complete variable domain, with remaining parts taken from reference TRBV7-9 and TRBJ1-1, reads DTGVSQNPRHKITKRGQNVTFRCDPISEHNRLYWYRQTLGQGPEFLTYFQNEAQLEKSRLLSDRFSAERPKGSFSTLEIQRTEQGDSAMYLCASSVTLMDTEAFFGQGTRLTVV.

This rearrangement joins TRBV4-3 to TRBJ2-7; D possibly uses TRBD1 or TRBD2 (5 bases each). Looked up from germline, CDR1 is LGHNA and CDR2 is YSLEER. Trimming left V 0 bases short and J 0 bases short, with 9 bases between. CDR3 length equals 15 residues. The CDR3 loop reads CASSQEGTTSYEQYF. CDR3 coding DNA: TGCGCCAGCAGCCAAGAGGGGACGACCTCCTACGAGCAGTACTTC.

A few counts support this clonotype. In nucleotides, the CDR3 is TGTGCCAGCAGTGAATGGGGGAAGACGGATACGCAGTATTTT. It translates to CASSEWGKTDTQYF. The chain carries TRBV25-1 and TRBJ2-3, with D possibly being TRBD1 or TRBD2 (5 bases each). The germline V gene has CDR1 MGHDK and CDR2 SYGVNS. There are 14 residues in the CDR3. V was clipped by 1 base and J by 6 bases, with 11 bases between them.

The chain recombines TRBV7-9 with TRBJ1-1; TRBD1 is a possible D gene (6 bases). This CDR3 is built from 15 residues. The V end lost 5 bases, the J end lost 3 bases, and 16 bases lay between the germline ends. CDR1 SEHNR and CDR2 FQNEAQ come from the germline V gene (reference sequence). The CDR3 DNA is TGTGCCAGCAGCCCAGGGTACAGGGACGACACTGAAGCTTTCTTT. As protein: CASSPGYRDDTEAFF.

This chain connects TRBV5-1 to TRBJ1-1; 8 bases map to TRBD1. The CDR3 sequence is 17 residues long. From germline, CDR1 is SGHRS and CDR2 YFSETQ. J was trimmed by 1 base and V by 4 bases; bases with no gene match: 12. The CDR3 sequence: CASSGPGQGIANTEAFF. The CDR3 DNA follows: TGCGCCAGCAGCGGACCCGGACAGGGTATAGCGAACACTGAAGCTTTCTTT.

The chain is built from TRBV7-7 and TRBJ2-5, with TRBD2 as a possible D gene (6 bases). Germline V CDR1 and CDR2: SSHAT, FNYEAQ (reference sequence). The CDR3 totals 13 residues. V lost 1 base and J lost 7, with 10 bases in between. CDR3 loop: CASSLVKGGTQYF. The CDR3 DNA follows: TGTGCCAGCAGCTTAGTGAAGGGAGGGACCCAGTACTTC.

The chain links TRBV7-3 to TRBJ2-7; no definite D call. This CDR3 comprises 12 residues. Trimming took off 4 bases at V and 7 bases at J, with 11 bases between the two ends. CDR1 is SGHTA, CDR2 FQGTGA, per germline. CDR3 protein: CASSYPGGEQYF. DNA of the CDR3: TGTGCCAGCAGCTACCCAGGCGGTGAGCAGTACTTC.

There are a few counts of this clonotype. This rearrangement joins TRBV12-3 or TRBV12-4 to TRBJ2-3; 7 bases line up with TRBD1. The CDR3 totals 18 residues. The V and J ends lost 3 bases and 2 bases, in that order; junction bases with no gene match: 14. CDR3 sequence (DNA): TGTGCCAGCAGTTTTCTTTCCTTAGACAGGGAAATCACAGATACGCAGTATTTT. It encodes CASSFLSLDREITDTQYF.

This clonotype was seen more than once but under ten times. The V call is TRBV5-1, the J call TRBJ1-1; 8 nucleotides line up with TRBD1. The CDR3 spans 14 residues. The J segment lost 4 bases and the V segment lost 0 bases, leaving 2 bases of the junction unmatched. Germline V gene sequence: CDR1 SGHRS, CDR2 YFSETQ. The CDR3 nucleotides are TGCGCCAGCAGCTTGGGTCAGGGGGCCACTGAAGCTTTCTTT. Translating gives CASSLGQGATEAFF.

This sequence joins TRBV19 and TRBJ2-5; 10 nucleotides line up with TRBD2. This CDR3 has 16 residues. Germline CDR1 is LNHDA and CDR2 is SQIVND (reference sequence). With 5 bases clipped from V and 8 bases from J, the junction kept 14 bases outside the gene matches. The CDR3 sequence: CASSDLAGARQVTQYF. The CDR3 nucleotides read TGTGCCAGTAGTGACCTAGCGGGAGCCCGCCAGGTAACCCAGTACTTC.